Below are 26 T cell receptor beta chains sequenced from a single sample in a study of OX40 agonist ivuxolimab in advanced cancers. TCRdb's copy holds only in-frame clones and misses some; the assay was immunoSEQ multiplex PCR. The sample lists around 97,000 clones; roughly 90% were seen once. Sequencing was performed on CD4+ or CD8+ T cells sorted from blood, taken in a trial of the OX40 agonist ivuxolimab. The receptors were gathered from an adult with an advanced solid tumor such as melanoma, head and neck, liver or kidney cancer.

The CDR3 is CASSSTPNQPQHF. CDR3 in DNA: TGTGCCAGCAGTTCGACTCCCAATCAGCCCCAGCATTTT. J is TRBJ1-5 and V is TRBV27; D is uncertain. The V and J ends lost 4 bases and 3 bases respectively, with 7 bases between them. The CDR3 contains 13 residues. CDR1 is MNHEY and CDR2 is SMNVEV in the germline V gene (reference sequence).

J is TRBJ2-1 and V is TRBV5-4; D is possibly TRBD2 (5 bases). V was trimmed by 2 bases and J by 3 bases, leaving 21 bases between them. The CDR3 has 18 amino acids. The germline V gene has CDR1 SGHNT and CDR2 YYREEE (reference sequence). The CDR3: CASSLLTGSAPLYNEQFF. Here the CDR3 DNA reads TGTGCCAGCAGCTTATTAACCGGTAGCGCTCCACTCTACAATGAGCAGTTCTTC.

The chain has TRBV6-6 and TRBJ2-1, with 7 bases matching TRBD2. V lost 0 bases, J lost 4 bases, and 6 bases stayed unmatched. The germline V gene has CDR1 MNHNY and CDR2 SVGAGI (reference sequence). The CDR3 extends over 16 amino acids. This chain's CDR3 is CASSYSSAGPYNEQFF. Written as DNA, the CDR3 is TGTGCCAGCAGTTACTCTTCAGCGGGACCATACAATGAGCAGTTCTTC.

The chain employs TRBV6-5 and TRBJ1-3; D uncertain. From germline, CDR1 is MNHEY and CDR2 SVGAGI. Between the trimmed V and J ends, which lost 4 bases and 0 bases, there was a span of 13 bases. The CDR3 spans 16 residues. CDR3: CASSSTGPSSGNTIYF. As DNA, the CDR3 is TGTGCCAGCAGTTCGACCGGGCCTAGCTCTGGAAACACCATATATTTT.

The chain employs TRBV15 and TRBJ2-5, with TRBD2 matching over 9 bases. The germline CDR1 and CDR2 sequences are LNHNV and YYDKDF (reference sequence). V shed 2 bases, J shed 5 bases, and the junction held 15 bases outside the gene matches. The CDR3 runs to 18 residues. The CDR3 sequence: CATSRKIAGVSIGETQYF. In nucleotides, the CDR3 is TGTGCCACCAGCAGAAAAATAGCGGGAGTGTCCATCGGGGAGACCCAGTACTTC.

This sequence joins TRBV11-3 and TRBJ2-7, with D unclear. CDR3 length: 14 amino acids. Germline lookup yields CDR1 SGHNT and CDR2 YENEEA. Between the trimmed V and J ends, which lost 0 bases and 2 bases, there was a span of 8 bases. The CDR3 spells CASSLDSHAYEQYF. For the CDR3, the DNA is TGTGCCAGCAGCTTAGATAGTCACGCCTACGAGCAGTACTTC.

The sample holds a few counts of this clone. The rearrangement uses TRBV4-1 and TRBJ2-5; D perhaps matches TRBD1 (5 bases). The CDR3 has 13 residues. The germline V gene encodes CDR1 MGHRA and CDR2 YSYEKL. V was cut by 4 bases and J by 5 bases, with 11 bases left in between. The CDR3 loop reads CASSPERGETQYF. The CDR3 nucleotides are TGCGCCAGCAGCCCAGAAAGGGGTGAGACCCAGTACTTC.

The J gene is TRBJ2-4, the V gene TRBV14; 13 bases align to TRBD2. The CDR3 is 14 amino acids. The V gene end was trimmed by 4 bases and the J gene end by 7 bases; junction bases not matched to a gene: 1. Germline V gene lookup returns CDR1 SGHDN and CDR2 FVKESK. The CDR3 sequence is CASSLLAGGNIQYF. CDR3 nucleotide sequence: TGTGCCAGCAGCCTACTAGCGGGGGGGAACATTCAGTACTTC. Filled out from reference TRBV14 and TRBJ2-4, the complete variable domain reads EAGVTQFPSHSVIEKGQTVTLRCDPISGHDNLYWYRRVMGKEIKFLLHFVKESKQDESGMPNNRFLAERTGGTYSTLKVQPAELEDSGVYFCASSLLAGGNIQYFGAGTRLSVL.

DNA for the CDR3: TGTGCCAGCAGCTTCGGTGTTACGCAGTATTTT. Translated: CASSFGVTQYF. J is TRBJ2-3 and V is TRBV11-2; D unclear. The CDR3 runs 11 residues. Germline-derived CDR1 and CDR2 are SGHAT and FQNNGV. Trimming took off 3 bases at V and 8 bases at J, with 6 bases between the two ends.

This chain uses TRBV10-1 with TRBJ1-4; D remains unclear. V gave up 2 bases and J gave up 4 bases, with 11 bases separating them. Germline values: CDR1 WNHNN, CDR2 SYGVQD (reference sequence). The CDR3 extends over 15 amino acids. The CDR3 DNA follows: TGCGCCAGCAGTGAGGGGCAAGGGTATAATGAAAAACTGTTTTTT. Its protein product is CASSEGQGYNEKLFF.

The chain has TRBV4-3 and TRBJ1-2, with TRBD1 matching 8 bases. Trimming cost V 4 bases and J 5 bases; bases outside gene matches: 6. CDR1 is LGHNA, CDR2 YSLEER, per germline. The CDR3 consists of 14 residues. The CDR3 region is CASSPGTGAYGYTF. CDR3 nucleotide sequence: TGCGCCAGCAGCCCTGGGACAGGAGCGTATGGCTACACCTTC.

J is TRBJ2-3 and V is TRBV19; 7 positions match TRBD2. Trimming cost V 4 bases and J 1 base; bases outside gene matches: 2. The CDR3 runs 14 residues. Germline V CDR1 and CDR2: LNHDA, SQIVND (reference sequence). CDR3 bases: TGTGCCAGTAGTACAAGCGGGGGCACAGATACGCAGTATTTT. It translates to CASSTSGGTDTQYF.

The V and J genes are TRBV7-9 and TRBJ2-7; D not certain. This CDR3 region has 12 residues. V gave up 5 bases and J gave up 1 base, with 6 bases separating them. Per germline, CDR1 SEHNR and CDR2 FQNEAQ (reference sequence). The CDR3 protein is CASSPGSYEQYF. DNA of the CDR3: TGTGCCAGCAGCCCCGGTTCCTACGAGCAGTACTTC.

This clone was counted between two and nine times. The J gene is TRBJ1-2, the V gene TRBV7-9; unclear D gene. Germline V gives CDR1 SEHNR, CDR2 FQNEAQ (reference sequence). The V end was cut by 3 bases, the J end by 4 bases, with 3 bases between. The CDR3 is made up of 11 amino acids. DNA for the CDR3: TGTGCCAGCAGCTTCGGCTATGGCTACACCTTC. This translates into CASSFGYGYTF.

The chain is built from TRBV13 and TRBJ2-5; the D is unclear. The germline CDR1 and CDR2 sequences are PRHDT and FYEKMQ (reference sequence). The CDR3 has 11 amino acids. V was pared by 4 bases and J by 7 bases, with 7 bases between. Written as DNA, the CDR3 is TGTGCCAGCAGCTCTAGGGCGACCCAGTACTTC. It yields the protein CASSSRATQYF.

The chain recombines TRBV30 with TRBJ1-6; 7 positions agree with TRBD1. The J segment lost 10 bases and the V segment lost 5 bases, leaving 14 bases of the junction unmatched. Germline CDR1 is GTSNPN and CDR2 is SVGIG (reference sequence). CDR3 length equals 15 residues. The DNA for the CDR3 is TGTGCCTGGGCCCCGTACAGGGGTAGAGGCTCACCCCTCCACTTT. Its translation is CAWAPYRGRGSPLHF. The full variable domain, in which reference TRBV30 and TRBJ1-6 provide the parts outside the CDR3, is SQTIHQWPATLVQPVGSPLSLECTVEGTSNPNLYWYRQAAGRGLQLLFYSVGIGQISSEVPQNLSASRPQDRQFILSSKKLLLSDSGFYLCAWAPYRGRGSPLHFGNGTRLTVT.

This clone has just a few counts. This chain uses TRBV4-3 with TRBJ2-1, with 7 positions matching TRBD1. The CDR3 has 18 residues. V lost 1 base, J lost 0 bases, and 9 bases stayed unmatched. The germline V gene encodes CDR1 LGHNA and CDR2 YSLEER. The CDR3 region is CASSQAGGMVSSYNEQFF. The CDR3 region has the DNA TGCGCCAGCAGCCAAGCAGGGGGTATGGTGAGCTCCTACAATGAGCAGTTCTTC.

This chain links TRBV30 with TRBJ1-2; D is perhaps TRBD1 (5 bases). V dropped 0 bases and J dropped 7 bases, with 15 bases sitting between them. The CDR3 totals 14 residues. Germline CDR1 and CDR2: GTSNPN and SVGIG (reference sequence). The CDR3 DNA sequence: TGTGCCTGGAGTGTAGAAAGGGGAAGAGGTGGCTACACCTTC. It is translated as CAWSVERGRGGYTF.

The rearrangement joins TRBV4-1 to TRBJ2-7; D is possibly TRBD2 (6 bases). Germline V gene data show CDR1 as MGHRA and CDR2 as YSYEKL. V was shortened by 1 base and J by 2 bases, with 12 bases between the two germline ends. This CDR3 has 15 residues. The CDR3 bases are TGCGCCAGCAGCCAAGGTCAGGGAGGAACCTACGAGCAGTACTTC. Translating gives CASSQGQGGTYEQYF.

This clone was seen only a few times. Here the CDR3 DNA reads TGTGCTTCCCGGGGGCGACCGGGACAGGGAGACACTGAAGCTTTCTTT. Translating gives CASRGRPGQGDTEAFF. The V call is TRBV27, the J call TRBJ1-1, with 9 bases matching TRBD1. The CDR3 has 16 residues. CDR1 is MNHEY and CDR2 is SMNVEV in the germline V gene (reference sequence).

The chain is built from TRBV13 and TRBJ2-7; D is ambiguous. CDR1 is PRHDT and CDR2 is FYEKMQ in the germline V gene (reference sequence). V lost 1 base to trimming and J lost 2 bases, with 3 bases between them. The CDR3 covers 12 residues. CDR3 residues: CASSLVPYEQYF. Written as DNA, the CDR3 is TGTGCCAGCAGCTTAGTACCCTACGAGCAGTACTTC.

In this sample, this clone turned up a few times. The V gene is TRBV7-3, the J gene TRBJ1-2; 8 nucleotides align to TRBD1. CDR1 is SGHTA, CDR2 FQGTGA, per germline. This CDR3 comprises 16 residues. V lost 5 bases and J lost 2; bases outside the gene matches: 10. CDR3 sequence reads: CASSLTGTGVNYGYTF. The CDR3 DNA is TGTGCCAGCAGCCTCACCGGGACAGGTGTCAACTATGGCTACACCTTC.

The chain employs TRBV5-5 and TRBJ2-7, with a tentative D call TRBD1 (6 bases). V was trimmed by 2 bases and J by 3 bases, leaving 15 bases between them. The CDR3 loop spans 15 amino acids. The germline V gene encodes CDR1 SGHKS and CDR2 YYEKEE (reference sequence). The DNA for the CDR3 is TGTGCCAGCAGCTTTTCCGGACAGCCTATCTACGAGCAGTACTTC. Translating gives CASSFSGQPIYEQYF.

J is TRBJ2-6 and V is TRBV18, with 8 nucleotides matching TRBD2. Trimming at V came to 3 bases and at J to 0 bases, leaving 4 bases not matched to a gene. The CDR3 is made up of 17 amino acids. The V gene's germline CDR1 is KGHSH and CDR2 LQKENI. The CDR3 is CASSPRTSRSGANVLTF. CDR3 nucleotide sequence: TGTGCCAGCTCACCCAGGACTAGCCGCTCTGGGGCCAACGTCCTGACTTTC.

The V and J genes are TRBV6-1 and TRBJ2-7, with 12 bases aligning to TRBD1. J gave up 3 bases and V 2 bases, and 5 bases lay outside the gene matches. Per germline, CDR1 MNHNS and CDR2 SASEGT. This CDR3 has 16 amino acids. The DNA for the CDR3 is TGTGCCAGCAGTGAAAGGGGGGACAGGGGGCTCTACGAGCAGTACTTC. This encodes CASSERGDRGLYEQYF.

This chain links TRBV5-5 with TRBJ2-7; possible D gene TRBD1, 5 bases. Germline CDR1 is SGHKS and CDR2 is YYEKEE (reference sequence). V was trimmed by 4 bases and J by 5 bases, leaving 10 bases between them. The CDR3 extends over 12 amino acids. This CDR3 reads CASSQGVHEQYF. CDR3 nucleotide sequence: TGTGCCAGCAGCCAGGGCGTCCACGAGCAGTACTTC.